This TCR beta chain was profiled in a study of cytotoxic CD8 clonotypes in ibrutinib-treated CLL. Concerning this clone itself: Its antigen is not identified.

From germline, CDR1 is KGHSH and CDR2 LQKENI. The CDR3 spans 12 residues. With 2 bases removed from V and 4 bases from J, the gap between germline ends came to 5 bases. General observations from the study: Sampling times (in sustained-remission versus progressing patients) were not the same. Patients had baseline clonality above age-matched healthy donors, and this clonality moved with circulating CD8+ T-cell counts.

The table came from immunoSEQ multiplex PCR; TCRdb's copy has only in-frame clones and leaves some out. The sample carries over 250,000 clones, 60% to 80% recorded once. This receptor was taken from a human donor with chronic lymphocytic leukemia. The specimen was PBMCs, collected at disease progression, from a patient treated with ibrutinib. The rearrangement joins TRBV18 to TRBJ1-1; no clear D. CDR3 loop: CASSPFGTEAFF. The CDR3 region has the DNA TGTGCCAGCTCACCATTTGGCACTGAAGCTTTCTTT.